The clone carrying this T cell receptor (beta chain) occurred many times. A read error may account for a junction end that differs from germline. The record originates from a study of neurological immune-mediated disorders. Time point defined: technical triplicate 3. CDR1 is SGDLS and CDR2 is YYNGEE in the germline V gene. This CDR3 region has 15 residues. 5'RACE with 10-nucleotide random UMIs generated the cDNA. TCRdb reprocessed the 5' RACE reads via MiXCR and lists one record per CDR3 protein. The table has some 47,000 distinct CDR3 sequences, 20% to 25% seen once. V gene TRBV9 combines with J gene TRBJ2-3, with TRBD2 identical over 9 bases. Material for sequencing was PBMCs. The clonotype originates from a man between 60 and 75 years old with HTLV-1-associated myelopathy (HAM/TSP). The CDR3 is CASNVAGEPTDTQYF. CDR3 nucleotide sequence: TGTGCCAGCAACGTAGCGGGGGAGCCCACAGATACGCAGTATTTT.